This TCR beta chain was sequenced for a study of cytomegalovirus exposure and HLA in healthy donors. Whole-study results and caveats: The analysis excluded some indistinguishable V segments, including TRBV6-2 and TRBV6-3. A likely sequencing artifact accounted for one observed cluster of highly shared sequence variants. TCR beta chain V- and J-gene trimming was linked, in a later analysis, to a missense variant in DCLRE1C. A previous analysis found most TCR beta V segments productive roughly 87% or roughly 30% of the time.

The CDR3 has 14 residues. The J segment lost 1 base and the V segment lost 7 bases, leaving 6 bases of the junction unmatched. With respect to this clone: The antigen is undetermined.

PCR involved 60 Vbeta and 13 Jbeta primers. Sequencing was performed with immunoSEQ multiplex PCR; in TCRdb, only in-frame clones are kept and a portion is missing. The repertoire holds 100,000 to 150,000 clones, 60% to 80% seen once, with 3.3% in the top ten. This receptor was obtained from a woman between 45 and 60 years old in good health and CMV-seronegative. Sequencing used PBMCs. V is TRBV23-1 and J is TRBJ2-7, with 8 bases lining up with TRBD2. TRBV23-1 carries the ORF label, with uncertain function. CDR3 amino acids: CASTCSGASYEQYF. The CDR3 DNA reads TGCGCCAGCACGTGTAGCGGGGCATCCTACGAGCAGTACTTC.